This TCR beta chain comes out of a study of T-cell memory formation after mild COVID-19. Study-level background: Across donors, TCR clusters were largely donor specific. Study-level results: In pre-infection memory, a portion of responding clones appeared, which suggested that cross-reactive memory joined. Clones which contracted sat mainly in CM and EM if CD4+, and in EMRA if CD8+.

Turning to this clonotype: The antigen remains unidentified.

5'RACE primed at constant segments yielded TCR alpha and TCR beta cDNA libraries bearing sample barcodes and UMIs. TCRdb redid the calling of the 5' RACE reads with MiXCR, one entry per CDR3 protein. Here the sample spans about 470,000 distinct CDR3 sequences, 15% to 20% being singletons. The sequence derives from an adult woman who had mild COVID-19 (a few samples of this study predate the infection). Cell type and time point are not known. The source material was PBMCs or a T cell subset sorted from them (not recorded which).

The CDR3 sequence: CASRRDVAAQETQYF. As DNA, the CDR3 is TGTGCCAGCAGACGCGACGTCGCCGCCCAAGAGACCCAGTACTTC. This rearrangement joins TRBV28 to TRBJ2-5; no reliable D call. The CDR3 length is 15 residues. Germline assignment: CDR1 MDHEN and CDR2 SYDVKM. Trimming removed 6 bases at V and 1 base at J, with 15 bases between. Drawing the rest from reference TRBV28 and TRBJ2-5, the complete variable domain is DVKVTQSSRYLVKRTGEKVFLECVQDMDHENMFWYRQDPGLGLRLIYFSYDVKMKEKGDIPEGYSVSREKKERFSLILESASTNQTSMYLCASRRDVAAQETQYFGPGTRLLVL.